A single sample is the source of the 2 T cell receptor beta chains below, sequenced in a study of long-term antiretroviral therapy in people with HIV. Survey-level resolution applied to immunoSEQ assay v3.0. Clones were read by immunoSEQ multiplex PCR, and TCRdb kept only the in-frame ones, dropping some. The profile shows 9,000 to 10,000 clones, around four fifths of them singletons. The sample here was unsorted PBMCs, taken 0.7 years after starting antiretroviral therapy. Every receptor here comes from a man between 35 and 55 years old with HIV.

This clone is a singleton in its sample. V usage is TRBV30 and J usage is TRBJ2-1; no reliable D call. The CDR3 is made up of 11 amino acids. Between the trimmed V and J ends, which lost 4 bases and 3 bases, there was a span of 4 bases. CDR1 is GTSNPN, CDR2 SVGIG, per germline (reference sequence). DNA of the CDR3: TGTGCCTGGAACGGCTACAATGAGCAGTTCTTC. This encodes CAWNGYNEQFF.

The V gene is TRBV7-3, the J gene TRBJ2-3, with 14 bases identical to TRBD2. CDR3 length: 16 amino acids. CDR1 SGHTA and CDR2 FQGTGA come from the germline V gene. V shed 2 bases, J shed 3 bases, and the junction held 1 base outside the gene matches. CDR3 sequence (DNA): TGTGCCAGCAGCTTAGGGACTAGCGGGAGTACAGATACGCAGTATTTT. As protein: CASSLGTSGSTDTQYF.